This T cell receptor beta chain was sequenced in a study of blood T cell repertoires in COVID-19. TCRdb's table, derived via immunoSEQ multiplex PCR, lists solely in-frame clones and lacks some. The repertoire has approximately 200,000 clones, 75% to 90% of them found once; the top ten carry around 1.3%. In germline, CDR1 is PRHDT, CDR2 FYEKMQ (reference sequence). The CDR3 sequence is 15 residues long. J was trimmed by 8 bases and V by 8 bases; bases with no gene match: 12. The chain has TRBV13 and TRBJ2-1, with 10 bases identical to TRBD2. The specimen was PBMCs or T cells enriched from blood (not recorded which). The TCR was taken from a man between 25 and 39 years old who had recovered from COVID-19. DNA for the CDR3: TGTGCCAGCCTCGAAACTAGCGGGATATTCGATGAGCAGTTCTTC. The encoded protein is CASLETSGIFDEQFF.